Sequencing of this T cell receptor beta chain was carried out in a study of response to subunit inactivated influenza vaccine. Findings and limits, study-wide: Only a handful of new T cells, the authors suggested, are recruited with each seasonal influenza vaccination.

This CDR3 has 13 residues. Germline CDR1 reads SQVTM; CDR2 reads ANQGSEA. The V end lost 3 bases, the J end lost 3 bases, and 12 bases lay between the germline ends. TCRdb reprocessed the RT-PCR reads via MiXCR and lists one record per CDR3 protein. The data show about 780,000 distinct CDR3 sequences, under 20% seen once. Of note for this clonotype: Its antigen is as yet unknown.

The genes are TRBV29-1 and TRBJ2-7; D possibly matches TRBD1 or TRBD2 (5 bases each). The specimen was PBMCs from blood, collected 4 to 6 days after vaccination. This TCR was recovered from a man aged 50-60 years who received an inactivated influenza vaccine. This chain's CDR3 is CSVERRDGYEQYF. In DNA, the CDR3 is TGCAGCGTTGAGCGCCGGGACGGCTACGAGCAGTACTTC.